One sample yielded the 14 T cell receptor beta chains listed below, sequenced in a study of blood T cell repertoires in COVID-19. Generated by immunoSEQ multiplex PCR, the TCRdb table keeps only in-frame clones and is missing some. The sample lists about 230,000 clones; around nine tenths were seen once. The material sequenced was peripheral blood. The receptors were gathered from a woman aged 55 to 70 with acute or convalescent COVID-19.

The V call is TRBV5-1, the J call TRBJ1-2, with TRBD1 matching 10 bases. Trimming at V came to 4 bases and at J to 7 bases, leaving 10 bases not matched to a gene. This CDR3 spans 15 amino acids. The germline gives CDR1 SGHRS, CDR2 YFSETQ. The CDR3 coding sequence is TGCGCCAGCAGCCCGGAGGGGGACAGGGGATTTGGCTACACCTTC. This sequence encodes CASSPEGDRGFGYTF. The variable domain in full, with the rest retrieved from reference TRBV5-1 and TRBJ1-2, is KAGVTQTPRYLIKTRGQQVTLSCSPISGHRSVSWYQQTPGQGLQFLFEYFSETQRNKGNFPGRFSGRQFSNSRSEMNVSTLELGDSALYLCASSPEGDRGFGYTFGSGTRLTVV.

This clone was counted a single time. The chain uses TRBV9 and TRBJ2-7, with TRBD2 identical over 8 bases. The CDR3 covers 18 residues. Germline V gene sequence: CDR1 SGDLS, CDR2 YYNGEE. V lost 2 bases to trimming and J lost 9 bases; unmatched junction nucleotides: 22. In DNA, the CDR3 is TGTGCCAGCAGCGTTTCTCCAGCCCCGGGACTAGATCGAGACGTGCAGTACTTC. It specifies CASSVSPAPGLDRDVQYF.

The CDR3 DNA sequence: TGTGCCAGCTCCCCCGGGACAGGGCGGGCGGAAAAACTGTTTTTT. It encodes CASSPGTGRAEKLFF. The chain recombines TRBV18 with TRBJ1-4; 9 nucleotides align to TRBD1. The CDR3 runs 15 residues. The V segment lost 6 bases and the J segment 8 bases; nucleotides outside the gene matches: 10. CDR1 is KGHSH, CDR2 LQKENI, per germline.

The chain combines TRBV6-4 with TRBJ2-5; 13 bases fit TRBD2. This CDR3 comprises 19 residues. The V gene's germline CDR1 is MRHNA and CDR2 SNTAGT. V dropped 8 bases and J dropped 3; count of bases not matched to a gene: 18. CDR3 loop: CASYFELGLAGMFEETQYF. The CDR3 coding sequence is TGTGCCAGCTACTTCGAGCTGGGACTAGCGGGAATGTTTGAAGAGACCCAGTACTTC.

The V gene is TRBV21-1, the J gene TRBJ1-4; the table's D call, TRBD1, was not checked against the DNA. TRBV21-1 corresponds to a pseudogene. The CDR3 spans 18 residues. In DNA form, the CDR3 reads TGTGCCAGCAGCAAAGCGCAGGGTCTGGTGACAACTAATGAAAAACTGTTTTTT. It codes for CASSKAQGLVTTNEKLFF.

A single count supports this clone. The chain employs TRBV19 and TRBJ2-7; 7 nucleotides align to TRBD1. Germline V gives CDR1 LNHDA, CDR2 SQIVND (reference sequence). V lost 5 bases to trimming and J lost 0 bases; unmatched junction nucleotides: 10. This CDR3 is built from 16 residues. For the CDR3, the DNA is TGTGCCAGTAGTGTCGGGACAGCCCGGAGCTCCTACGAGCAGTACTTC. Its translation: CASSVGTARSSYEQYF.

The V and J genes are TRBV25-1 and TRBJ2-2; TRBD1 matches at 10 bases. CDR3 length equals 16 residues. V was pared by 3 bases and J by 5 bases, with 6 bases of the junction left unmatched. Germline V gene data show CDR1 as MGHDK and CDR2 as SYGVNS. As DNA, the CDR3 is TGTGCCAGCAGTGACAAGGACAGGGGGGGAACCGGGGAGCTGTTTTTT. Its translation: CASSDKDRGGTGELFF.

The chain employs TRBV18 and TRBJ2-5; no definite D call. CDR3 size: 11 residues. Germline CDR1 KGHSH, CDR2 LQKENI. Trimming left V 5 bases short and J 10 bases short, with 11 bases between. Here the CDR3 DNA reads TGTGCCAGCTCAGACCTAGTGGACCAGTACTTC. This codes for CASSDLVDQYF. Filled out from reference TRBV18 and TRBJ2-5, the complete variable domain reads NAGVMQNPRHLVRRRGQEARLRCSPMKGHSHVYWYRQLPEEGLKFMVYLQKENIIDESGMPKERFSAEFPKEGPSILRIQQVVRGDSAAYFCASSDLVDQYFGPGTRLLVL.

The gene calls are TRBV7-9 and TRBJ1-2; 9 bases agree with TRBD1. The ends lost 4 bases at V and 6 bases at J; junction bases unmatched: 9. The CDR3 length is 15 residues. CDR1 is SEHNR and CDR2 is FQNEAQ in the germline V gene (reference sequence). The CDR3 nucleotides read TGTGCCAGCAGCTGGGGGACAGGGTCCTATAATGGCTACACCTTC. Amino acids: CASSWGTGSYNGYTF. The full variable domain, rest sourced from reference TRBV7-9 and TRBJ1-2, is DTGVSQNPRHKITKRGQNVTFRCDPISEHNRLYWYRQTLGQGPEFLTYFQNEAQLEKSRLLSDRFSAERPKGSFSTLEIQRTEQGDSAMYLCASSWGTGSYNGYTFGSGTRLTVV.

The V call is TRBV28, the J call TRBJ2-5; 7 nucleotides agree with TRBD1. V dropped 7 bases and J dropped 3; count of bases not matched to a gene: 20. CDR1 and CDR2 (germline): MDHEN, SYDVKM. The CDR3 sequence is 18 residues long. Here the CDR3 DNA reads TGTGCCAGCACCTTAGGGGGCAGTCCGGACCGAAGTAAAGAGACCCAGTACTTC. Protein product: CASTLGGSPDRSKETQYF.

The chain uses TRBV19 and TRBJ2-5, with 12 bases lining up with TRBD2. The CDR3 loop spans 17 amino acids. The trim removed 3 bases at V and 5 bases at J, leaving 10 bases unmatched. Per the germline V gene, CDR1 is LNHDA and CDR2 is SQIVND (reference sequence). CDR3 nucleotide sequence: TGTGCCAGTAGTATGGGACTAGCGGGTTCTAGCCGGGAGACCCAGTACTTC. Its protein product is CASSMGLAGSSRETQYF.

The chain recombines TRBV4-2 with TRBJ1-5, with TRBD1 as a possible D gene (6 bases). This CDR3 has 16 amino acids. Trimming stripped 0 bases from V and 5 bases from J, with 14 bases between. Per the germline V gene, CDR1 is LGHNA and CDR2 is YNFKEQ. The CDR3 DNA reads as TGTGCCAGCAGCCAAGAAGAGACAGGCGATTATCAGCCCCAGCATTTT. This encodes CASSQEETGDYQPQHF.

The CDR3 loop is CAWSVERRTGEQYF. CDR3 bases: TGTGCCTGGAGTGTAGAGCGTAGGACAGGCGAGCAGTACTTC. This chain joins TRBV30 and TRBJ2-7, with 7 bases that match TRBD1. Losses at the gene ends were 0 bases for V and 6 bases for J; bases not matched to a gene: 8. This CDR3 has 14 residues. The germline V gene encodes CDR1 GTSNPN and CDR2 SVGIG (reference sequence).

This sequence joins TRBV4-1 and TRBJ1-2; 9 positions match TRBD1. Germline-derived CDR1 and CDR2 are MGHRA and YSYEKL. The CDR3 runs 14 residues. Trimming took 3 bases from V and 4 from J; bases not matched to a gene: 3. Here the CDR3 reads CASSQPGQGYGYTF. DNA of the CDR3: TGCGCCAGCAGCCAGCCGGGACAGGGCTATGGCTACACCTTC.